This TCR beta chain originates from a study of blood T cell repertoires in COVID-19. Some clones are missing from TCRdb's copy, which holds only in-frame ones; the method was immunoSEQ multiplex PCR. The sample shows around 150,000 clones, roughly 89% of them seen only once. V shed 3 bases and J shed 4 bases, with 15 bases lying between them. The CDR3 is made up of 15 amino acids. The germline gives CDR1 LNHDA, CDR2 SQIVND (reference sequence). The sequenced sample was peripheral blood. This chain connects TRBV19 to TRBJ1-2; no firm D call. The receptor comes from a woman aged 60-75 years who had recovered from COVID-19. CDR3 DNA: TGTGCCAGTAGTATTCAGTTGCGGGAGCCCTATGGCTACACCTTC. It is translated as CASSIQLREPYGYTF.